This TCR beta chain comes out of a study of blood T cell repertoires in COVID-19. Clones were sequenced by immunoSEQ multiplex PCR, and TCRdb holds only the in-frame ones, with some missing. The sample gives some 150,000 clones, more than 75% of which show up once; around 5% is in the top ten. The sequence was obtained from a woman in her seventies with COVID-19, enrolled during active disease. Sample: peripheral blood.

In DNA, the CDR3 is TGTGCCAGCCAACAGGGACGGGGCAATCAGCCCCAGCATTTT. As protein: CASQQGRGNQPQHF. The chain links TRBV2 to TRBJ1-5; a possible D gene is TRBD1 (6 bases). V dropped 8 bases and J dropped 2 bases, with 13 bases sitting between them. The CDR3 has 14 residues. Germline V gene lookup returns CDR1 SNHLY and CDR2 FYNNEI. The full variable domain, with the rest looked up from reference TRBV2 and TRBJ1-5, is EPEVTQTPSHQVTQMGQEVILRCVPISNHLYFYWYRQILGQKVEFLVSFYNNEISEKSEIFDDQFSVERPDGSNFTLKIRSTKLEDSAMYFCASQQGRGNQPQHFGDGTRLSIL.